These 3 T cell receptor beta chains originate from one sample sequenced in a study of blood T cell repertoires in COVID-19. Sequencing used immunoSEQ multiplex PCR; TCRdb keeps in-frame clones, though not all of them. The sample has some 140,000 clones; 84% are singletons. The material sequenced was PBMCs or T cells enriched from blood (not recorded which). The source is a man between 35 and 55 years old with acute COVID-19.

The DNA of the CDR3 is TGTGCCAGCAGCTTACGGACAGATACGCAGTATTTT. It codes for CASSLRTDTQYF. This chain links TRBV7-9 with TRBJ2-3; D is uncertain. Trimming removed 2 bases from V and 3 bases from J, with 3 bases in between. The CDR3 runs to 12 residues. Germline-derived CDR1 and CDR2 are SEHNR and FQNEAQ (reference sequence).

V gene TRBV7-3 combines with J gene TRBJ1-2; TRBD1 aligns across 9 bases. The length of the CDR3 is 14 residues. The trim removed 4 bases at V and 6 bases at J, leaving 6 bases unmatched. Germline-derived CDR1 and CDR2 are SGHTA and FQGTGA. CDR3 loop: CASSSTGGADGYTF. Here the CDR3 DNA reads TGTGCCAGCAGCTCCACAGGGGGCGCGGATGGCTACACCTTC. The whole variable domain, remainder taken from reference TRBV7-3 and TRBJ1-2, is GAGVSQTPSNKVTEKGKYVELRCDPISGHTALYWYRQSLGQGPEFLIYFQGTGAADDSGLPNDRFFAVRPEGSVSTLKIQRTERGDSAVYLCASSSTGGADGYTFGSGTRLTVV.

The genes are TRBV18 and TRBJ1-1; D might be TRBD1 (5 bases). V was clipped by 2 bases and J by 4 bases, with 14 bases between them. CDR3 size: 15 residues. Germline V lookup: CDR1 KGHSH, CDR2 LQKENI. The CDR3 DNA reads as TGTGCCAGCTCACCAAGCAACAGGCAGAGCACTGAAGCTTTCTTT. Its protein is CASSPSNRQSTEAFF.